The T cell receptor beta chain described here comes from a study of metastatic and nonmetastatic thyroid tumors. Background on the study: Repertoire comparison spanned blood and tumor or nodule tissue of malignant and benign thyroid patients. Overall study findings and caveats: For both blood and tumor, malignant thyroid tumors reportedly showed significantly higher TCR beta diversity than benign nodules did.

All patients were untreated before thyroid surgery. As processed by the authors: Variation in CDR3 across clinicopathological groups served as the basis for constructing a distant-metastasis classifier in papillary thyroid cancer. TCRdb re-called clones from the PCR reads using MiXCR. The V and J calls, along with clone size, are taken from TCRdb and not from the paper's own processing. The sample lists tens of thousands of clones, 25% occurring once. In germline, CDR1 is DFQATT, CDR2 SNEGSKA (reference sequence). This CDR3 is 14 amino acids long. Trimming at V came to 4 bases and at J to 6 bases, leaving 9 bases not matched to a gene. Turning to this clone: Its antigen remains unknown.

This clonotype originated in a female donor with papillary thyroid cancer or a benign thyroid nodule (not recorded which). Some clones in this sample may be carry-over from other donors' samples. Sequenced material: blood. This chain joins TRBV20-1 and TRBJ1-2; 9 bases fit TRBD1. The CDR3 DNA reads TGCAGTGCTACTACAGGGGGCGGTGTCGATGGCTACACCTTC. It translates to CSATTGGGVDGYTF.